This T cell receptor beta chain was captured in a study of cytomegalovirus exposure and HLA in healthy donors. About the research overall: Sequencing of roughly 180 million T cells in an earlier analysis found under 120 million unique TCR beta sequences.

The study ran its PCR with 60 Vbeta and 13 Jbeta primers. The protocol was immunoSEQ multiplex PCR, while the TCRdb copy is restricted to in-frame clones and leaves out a portion. Of 170,000 or so clones in the sample, 80% to 85% were seen once. The study, taken as a whole, reports: Association of a missense DCLRE1C variant with TCR beta V- and J-gene trimming was reported in a later analysis.

Notes on this clone: Its antigen is as yet unknown.

This clonotype was sampled from a boy younger than 10 in good health and CMV-seronegative. Source material: PBMCs.

The CDR3: CASSISPSERAFF. In DNA form, the CDR3 reads TGTGCCAGTAGTATATCTCCTTCAGAACGAGCTTTCTTT. V is TRBV19 and J is TRBJ1-1; D gene unclear. There are 13 residues in the CDR3. The V gene lost 2 bases and the J gene lost 10 bases, with 14 bases spanning the gap. Per the germline V gene, CDR1 is LNHDA and CDR2 is SQIVND (reference sequence).